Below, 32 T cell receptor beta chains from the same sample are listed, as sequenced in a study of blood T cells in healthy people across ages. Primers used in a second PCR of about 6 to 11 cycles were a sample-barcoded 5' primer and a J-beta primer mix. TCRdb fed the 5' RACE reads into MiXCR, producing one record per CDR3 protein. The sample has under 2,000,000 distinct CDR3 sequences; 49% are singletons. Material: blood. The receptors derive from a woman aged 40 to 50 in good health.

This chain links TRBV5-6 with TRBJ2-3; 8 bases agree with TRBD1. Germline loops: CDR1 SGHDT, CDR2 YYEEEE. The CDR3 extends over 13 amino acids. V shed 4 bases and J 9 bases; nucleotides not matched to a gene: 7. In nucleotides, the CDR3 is TGTGCCAGCAGCGACCTTACAGGGGGGACGCAGTATTTT. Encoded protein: CASSDLTGGTQYF.

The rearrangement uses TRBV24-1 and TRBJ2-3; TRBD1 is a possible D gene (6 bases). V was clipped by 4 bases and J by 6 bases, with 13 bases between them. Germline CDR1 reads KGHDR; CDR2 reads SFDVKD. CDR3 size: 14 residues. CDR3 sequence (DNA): TGTGCCACCAGTGAATCCGGGACAAAGGATACGCAGTATTTT. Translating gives CATSESGTKDTQYF.

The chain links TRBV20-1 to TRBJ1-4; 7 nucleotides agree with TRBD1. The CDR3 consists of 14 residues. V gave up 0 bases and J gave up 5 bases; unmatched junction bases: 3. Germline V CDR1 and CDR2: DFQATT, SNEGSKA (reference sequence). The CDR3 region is CSAREGTVNEKLFF. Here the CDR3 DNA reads TGCAGTGCTAGAGAAGGGACAGTCAATGAAAAACTGTTTTTT.

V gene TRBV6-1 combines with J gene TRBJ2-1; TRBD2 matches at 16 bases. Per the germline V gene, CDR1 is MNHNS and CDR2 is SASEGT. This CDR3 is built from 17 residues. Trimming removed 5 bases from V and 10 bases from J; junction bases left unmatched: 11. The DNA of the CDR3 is TGTGCCAGCAGTCAAGGGACTAGCGGGGGGGCAATATTGGAGCAGTTCTTC. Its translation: CASSQGTSGGAILEQFF.

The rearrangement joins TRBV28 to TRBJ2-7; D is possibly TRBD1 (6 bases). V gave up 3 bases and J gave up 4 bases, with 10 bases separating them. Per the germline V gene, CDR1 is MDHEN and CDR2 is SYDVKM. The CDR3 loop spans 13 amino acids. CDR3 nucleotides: TGTGCCAGCAGTTTTCCAGGGGATTACGAGCAGTACTTC. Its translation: CASSFPGDYEQYF.

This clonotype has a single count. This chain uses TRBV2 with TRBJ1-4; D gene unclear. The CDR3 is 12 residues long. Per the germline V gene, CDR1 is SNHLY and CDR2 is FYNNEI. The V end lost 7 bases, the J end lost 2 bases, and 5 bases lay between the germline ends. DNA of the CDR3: TGTGCCAGCATCTGGACTAATGAAAAACTGTTTTTT. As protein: CASIWTNEKLFF.

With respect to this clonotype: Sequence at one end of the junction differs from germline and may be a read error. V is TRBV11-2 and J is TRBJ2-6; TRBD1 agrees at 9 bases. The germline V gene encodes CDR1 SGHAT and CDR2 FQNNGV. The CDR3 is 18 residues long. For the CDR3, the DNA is TGTGCCAGCAGCTTAGCCGGGACAGGGAGGTCTGGGGCCAACGTCCCGACTTTC. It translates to CASSLAGTGRSGANVPTF.

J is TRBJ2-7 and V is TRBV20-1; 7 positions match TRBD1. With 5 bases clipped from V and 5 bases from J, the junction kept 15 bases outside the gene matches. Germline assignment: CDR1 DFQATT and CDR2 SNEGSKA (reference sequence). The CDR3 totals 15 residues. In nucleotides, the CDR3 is TGCAGTGCTCAAATGCCGACAGGGAAGAGAGACGAGCAGTACTTC. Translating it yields CSAQMPTGKRDEQYF.

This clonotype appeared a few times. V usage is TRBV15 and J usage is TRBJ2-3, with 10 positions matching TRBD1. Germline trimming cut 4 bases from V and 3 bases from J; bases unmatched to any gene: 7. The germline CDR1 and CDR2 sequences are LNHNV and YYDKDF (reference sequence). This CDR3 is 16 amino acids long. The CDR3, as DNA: TGTGCCACCAGCAAAGGAGGGACAGGGGAGACAGATACGCAGTATTTT. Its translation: CATSKGGTGETDTQYF. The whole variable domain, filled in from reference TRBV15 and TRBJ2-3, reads DAMVIQNPRYQVTQFGKPVTLSCSQTLNHNVMYWYQQKSSQAPKLLFHYYDKDFNNEADTPDNFQSRRPNTSFCFLDIRSPGLGDTAMYLCATSKGGTGETDTQYFGPGTRLTVL.

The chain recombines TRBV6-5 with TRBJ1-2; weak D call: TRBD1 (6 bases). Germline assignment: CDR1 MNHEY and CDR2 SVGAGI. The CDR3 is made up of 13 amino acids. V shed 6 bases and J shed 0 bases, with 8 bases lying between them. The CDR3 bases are TGTGCCAGCAGACGGACAGCTAACTATGGCTACACCTTC. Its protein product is CASRRTANYGYTF.

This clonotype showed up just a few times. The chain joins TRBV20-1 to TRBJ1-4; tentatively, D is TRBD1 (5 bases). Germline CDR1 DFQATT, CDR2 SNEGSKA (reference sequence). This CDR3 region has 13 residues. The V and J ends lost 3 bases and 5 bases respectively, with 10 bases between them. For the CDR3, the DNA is TGCAGTGCTAGTCAACAGGAGAATGAAAAACTGTTTTTT. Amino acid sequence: CSASQQENEKLFF.

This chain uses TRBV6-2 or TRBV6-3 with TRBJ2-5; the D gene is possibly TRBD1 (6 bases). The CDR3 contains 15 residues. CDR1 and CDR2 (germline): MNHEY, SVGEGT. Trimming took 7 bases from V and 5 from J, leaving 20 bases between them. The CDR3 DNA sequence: TGTGCCAGCACGTACGAACAGGGCTTCGGGGAGACCCAGTACTTC. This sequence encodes CASTYEQGFGETQYF.

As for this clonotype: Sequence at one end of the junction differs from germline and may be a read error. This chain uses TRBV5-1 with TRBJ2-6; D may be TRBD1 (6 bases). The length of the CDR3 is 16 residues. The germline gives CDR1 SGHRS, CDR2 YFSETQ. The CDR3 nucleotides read TGCGCCAGCAGCCCGGGACACCCCTCTGAGGCCAACGTCCTGACTTTC. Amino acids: CASSPGHPSEANVLTF.

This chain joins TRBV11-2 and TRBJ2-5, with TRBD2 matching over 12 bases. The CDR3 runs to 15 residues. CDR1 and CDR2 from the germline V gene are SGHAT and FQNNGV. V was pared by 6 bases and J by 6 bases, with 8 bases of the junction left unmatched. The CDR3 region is CASRETSGGIKTQYF. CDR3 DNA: TGTGCCAGCAGGGAAACTAGCGGGGGGATTAAGACCCAGTACTTC.

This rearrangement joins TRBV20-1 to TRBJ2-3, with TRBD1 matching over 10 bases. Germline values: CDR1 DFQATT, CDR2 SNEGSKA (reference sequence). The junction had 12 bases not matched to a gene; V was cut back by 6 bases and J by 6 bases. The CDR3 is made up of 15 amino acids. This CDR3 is CSASLRQGADDTQYF. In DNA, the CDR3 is TGCAGTGCCTCGCTGAGACAGGGGGCAGATGATACGCAGTATTTT.

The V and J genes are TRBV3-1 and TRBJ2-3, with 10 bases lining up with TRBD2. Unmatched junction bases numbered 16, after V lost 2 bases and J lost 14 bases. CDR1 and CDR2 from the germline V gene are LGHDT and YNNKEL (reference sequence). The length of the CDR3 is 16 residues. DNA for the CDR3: TGTGCCAGCAGCCAACGTCTAGCGGGAGTGCCCAGATACGCGTATTTT. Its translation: CASSQRLAGVPRYAYF.

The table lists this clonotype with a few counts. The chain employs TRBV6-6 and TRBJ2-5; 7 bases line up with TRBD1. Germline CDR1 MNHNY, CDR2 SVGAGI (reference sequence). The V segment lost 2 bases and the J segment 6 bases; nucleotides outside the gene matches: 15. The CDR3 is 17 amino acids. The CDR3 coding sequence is TGTGCCAGCAGTTACCGACCTGGTGACAGGGAGTTGAAGACCCAGTACTTC. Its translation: CASSYRPGDRELKTQYF.

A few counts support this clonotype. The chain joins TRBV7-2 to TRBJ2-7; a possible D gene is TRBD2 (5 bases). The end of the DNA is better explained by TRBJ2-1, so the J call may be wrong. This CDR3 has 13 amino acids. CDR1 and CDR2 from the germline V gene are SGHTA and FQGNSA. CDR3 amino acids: CASSFREINEQFF. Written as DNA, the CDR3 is TGTGCCAGCAGCTTTAGGGAGATCAATGAGCAGTTCTTC.

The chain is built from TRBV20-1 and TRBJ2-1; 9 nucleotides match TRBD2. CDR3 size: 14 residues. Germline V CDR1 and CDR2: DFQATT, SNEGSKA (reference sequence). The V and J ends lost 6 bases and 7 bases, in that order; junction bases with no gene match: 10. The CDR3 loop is CSATDARGGNEQFF. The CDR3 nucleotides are TGCAGTGCCACAGACGCGCGGGGGGGAAATGAGCAGTTCTTC.

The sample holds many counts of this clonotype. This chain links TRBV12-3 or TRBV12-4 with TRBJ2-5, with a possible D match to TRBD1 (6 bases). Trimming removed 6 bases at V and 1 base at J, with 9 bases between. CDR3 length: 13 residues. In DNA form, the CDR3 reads TGTGCCAGCAGCTTGGGGGCCCAAGAGACCCAGTACTTC. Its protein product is CASSLGAQETQYF.

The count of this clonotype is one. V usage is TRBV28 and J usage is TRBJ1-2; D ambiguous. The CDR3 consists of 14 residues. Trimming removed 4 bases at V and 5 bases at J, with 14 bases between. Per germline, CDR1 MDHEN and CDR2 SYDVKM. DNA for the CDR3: TGTGCCAGCAGTTCGGGTAGGGTCTTTTATGGCTACACCTTC. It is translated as CASSSGRVFYGYTF.

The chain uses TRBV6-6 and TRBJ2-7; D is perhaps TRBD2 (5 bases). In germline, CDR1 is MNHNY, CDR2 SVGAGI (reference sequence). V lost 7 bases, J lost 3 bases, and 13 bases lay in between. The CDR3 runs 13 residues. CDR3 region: CASTGGLGYEQYF. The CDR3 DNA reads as TGTGCCAGCACGGGTGGACTCGGCTACGAGCAGTACTTC.

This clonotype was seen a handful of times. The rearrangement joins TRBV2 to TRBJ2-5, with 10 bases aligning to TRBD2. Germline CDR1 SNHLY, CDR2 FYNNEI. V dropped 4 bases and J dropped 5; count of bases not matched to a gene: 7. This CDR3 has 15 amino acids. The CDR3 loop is CASSVERGGLETQYF. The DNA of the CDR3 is TGTGCCAGCAGTGTTGAGCGGGGGGGCCTTGAGACCCAGTACTTC.

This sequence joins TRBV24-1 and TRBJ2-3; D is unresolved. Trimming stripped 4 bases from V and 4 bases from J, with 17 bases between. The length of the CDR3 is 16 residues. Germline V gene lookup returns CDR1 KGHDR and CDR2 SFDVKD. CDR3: CATSDPYRLAPDTQYF. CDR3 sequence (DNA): TGTGCCACCAGTGACCCGTATCGCTTGGCCCCAGATACGCAGTATTTT.

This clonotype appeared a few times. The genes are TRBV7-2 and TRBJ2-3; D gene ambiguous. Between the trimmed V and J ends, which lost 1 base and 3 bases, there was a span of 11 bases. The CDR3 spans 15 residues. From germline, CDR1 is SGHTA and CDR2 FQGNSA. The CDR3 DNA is TGTGCCAGCAGCTTAGACGGCCGGGTTACAGATACGCAGTATTTT. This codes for CASSLDGRVTDTQYF. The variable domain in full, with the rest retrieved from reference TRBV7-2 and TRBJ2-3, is GAGVSQSPSNKVTEKGKDVELRCDPISGHTALYWYRQSLGQGLEFLIYFQGNSAPDKSGLPSDRFSAERTGGSVSTLTIQRTQQEDSAVYLCASSLDGRVTDTQYFGPGTRLTVL.

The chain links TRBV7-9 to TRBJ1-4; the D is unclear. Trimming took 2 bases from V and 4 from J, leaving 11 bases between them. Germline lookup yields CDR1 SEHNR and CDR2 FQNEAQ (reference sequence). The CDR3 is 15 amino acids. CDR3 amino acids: CASSLSSGDNEKLFF. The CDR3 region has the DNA TGTGCCAGCAGCTTATCGTCTGGGGATAATGAAAAACTGTTTTTT.

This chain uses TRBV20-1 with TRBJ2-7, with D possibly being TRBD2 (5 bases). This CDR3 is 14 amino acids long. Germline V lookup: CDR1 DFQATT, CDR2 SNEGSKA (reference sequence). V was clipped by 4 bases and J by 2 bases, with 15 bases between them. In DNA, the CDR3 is TGCAGTGCTAAAGGACTTACATCTGCCTACGAGCAGTACTTC. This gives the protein CSAKGLTSAYEQYF.

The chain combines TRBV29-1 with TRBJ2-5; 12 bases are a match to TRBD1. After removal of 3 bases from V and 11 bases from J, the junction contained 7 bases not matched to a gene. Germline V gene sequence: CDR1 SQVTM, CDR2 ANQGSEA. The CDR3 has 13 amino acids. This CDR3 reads CSVEGTGGREQYF. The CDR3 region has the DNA TGCAGCGTTGAGGGGACAGGGGGCAGGGAGCAGTACTTC.

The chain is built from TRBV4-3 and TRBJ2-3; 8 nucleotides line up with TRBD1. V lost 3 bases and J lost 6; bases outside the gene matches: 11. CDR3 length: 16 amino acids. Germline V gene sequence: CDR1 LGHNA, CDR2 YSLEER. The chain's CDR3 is CASSQASGGLMDTQYF. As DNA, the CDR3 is TGCGCCAGCAGCCAGGCGTCAGGGGGCCTTATGGATACGCAGTATTTT.

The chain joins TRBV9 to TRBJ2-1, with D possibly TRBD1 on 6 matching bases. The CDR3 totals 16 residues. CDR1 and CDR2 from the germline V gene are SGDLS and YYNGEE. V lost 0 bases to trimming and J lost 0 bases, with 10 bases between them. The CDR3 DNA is TGTGCCAGCAGCGTAGGGGGGCCCAGCTCCTACAATGAGCAGTTCTTC. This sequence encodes CASSVGGPSSYNEQFF.

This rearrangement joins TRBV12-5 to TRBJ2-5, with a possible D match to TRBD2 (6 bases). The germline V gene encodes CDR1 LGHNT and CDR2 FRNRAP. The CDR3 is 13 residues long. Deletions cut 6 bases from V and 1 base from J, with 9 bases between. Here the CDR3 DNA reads TGTGCTAGTGGCCGGGAGCTCCAAGAGACCCAGTACTTC. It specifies CASGRELQETQYF.

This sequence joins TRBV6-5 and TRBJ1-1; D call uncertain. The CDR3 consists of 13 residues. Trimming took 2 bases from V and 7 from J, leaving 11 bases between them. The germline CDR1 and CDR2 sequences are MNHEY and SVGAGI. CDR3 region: CASSYLGSDEAFF. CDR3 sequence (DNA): TGTGCCAGCAGTTACCTAGGGTCGGATGAAGCTTTCTTT.